This TCR beta chain was observed in a study of identical twins. TCRdb fed the 5' RACE reads into MiXCR, producing one record per CDR3 protein. The sample has approximately 230,000 distinct CDR3 sequences; 6.5% are singletons. This CDR3 is built from 15 residues. CDR1 is DFQATT, CDR2 SNEGSKA, per germline (reference sequence). V shed 0 bases and J shed 8 bases, with 16 bases lying between them. This same sample was also taken into another study, of T cells expressing NK-cell markers.

The sample consisted of CD8+ T cells sorted from blood. This rearrangement joins TRBV20-1 to TRBJ1-4, with D hard to call. This sequence was found in a woman younger than 35 in good health. The CDR3 spells CSARDTGGRVEKLFF. DNA of the CDR3: TGCAGTGCTAGAGATACTGGAGGGCGGGTAGAAAAACTGTTTTTT.